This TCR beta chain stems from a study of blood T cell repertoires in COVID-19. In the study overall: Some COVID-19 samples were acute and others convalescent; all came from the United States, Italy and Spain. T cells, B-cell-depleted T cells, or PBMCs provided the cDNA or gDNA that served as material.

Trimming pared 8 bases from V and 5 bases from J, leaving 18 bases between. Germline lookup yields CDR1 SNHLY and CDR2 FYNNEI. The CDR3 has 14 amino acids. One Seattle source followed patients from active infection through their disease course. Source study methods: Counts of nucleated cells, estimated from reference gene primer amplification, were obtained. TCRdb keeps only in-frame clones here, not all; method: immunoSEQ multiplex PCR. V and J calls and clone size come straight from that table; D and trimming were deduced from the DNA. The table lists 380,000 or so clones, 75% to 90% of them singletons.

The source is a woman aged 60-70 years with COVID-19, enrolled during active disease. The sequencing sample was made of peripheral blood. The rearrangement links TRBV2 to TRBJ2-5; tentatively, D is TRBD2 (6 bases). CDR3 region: CASSRGQSGETQYF. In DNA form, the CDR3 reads TGTGCCAGCTCGAGGGGCCAAAGCGGGGAGACCCAGTACTTC.